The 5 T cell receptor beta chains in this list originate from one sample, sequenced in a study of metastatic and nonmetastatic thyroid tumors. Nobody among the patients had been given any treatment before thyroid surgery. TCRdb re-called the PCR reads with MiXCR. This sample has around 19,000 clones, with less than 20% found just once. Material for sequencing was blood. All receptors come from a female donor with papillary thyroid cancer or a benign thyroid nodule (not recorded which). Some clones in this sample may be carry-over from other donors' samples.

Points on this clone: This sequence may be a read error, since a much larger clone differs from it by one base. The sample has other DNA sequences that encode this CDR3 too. CDR3 region: CAWSVPGVDTDTQYF. CDR3 DNA sequence: TGTGCCTGGAGTGTTCCGGGTGTGGATACAGATACGCAGTATTTT. The V call is TRBV30, the J call TRBJ2-3; D not resolved. This CDR3 spans 15 amino acids. Germline V gives CDR1 GTSNPN, CDR2 SVGIG (reference sequence). V dropped 0 bases and J dropped 3 bases, with 13 bases sitting between them.

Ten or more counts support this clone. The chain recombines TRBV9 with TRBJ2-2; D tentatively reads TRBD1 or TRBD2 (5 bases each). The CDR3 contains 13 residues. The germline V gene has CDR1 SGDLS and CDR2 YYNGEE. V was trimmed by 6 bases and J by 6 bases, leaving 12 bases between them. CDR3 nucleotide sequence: TGTGCCAGCACCGGGACCTTCTCCGGGGAGCTGTTTTTT. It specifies CASTGTFSGELFF.

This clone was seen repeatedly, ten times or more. The CDR3 nucleotides are TGTGCCTCCCTGCGGGACAGCTCTGGAAACACCATATATTTT. Translating it yields CASLRDSSGNTIYF. The chain couples TRBV30 to TRBJ1-3, with 7 positions matching TRBD1. From germline, CDR1 is GTSNPN and CDR2 SVGIG (reference sequence). The CDR3 covers 14 residues. The junction had 6 bases not matched to a gene; V was cut back by 7 bases and J by 0 bases.

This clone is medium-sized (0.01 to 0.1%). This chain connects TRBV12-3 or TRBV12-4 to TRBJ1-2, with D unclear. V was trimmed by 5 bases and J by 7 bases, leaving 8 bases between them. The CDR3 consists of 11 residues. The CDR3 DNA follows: TGTGCCAGCAGTCCCGGGGTTGGCTACACCTTC. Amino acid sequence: CASSPGVGYTF.

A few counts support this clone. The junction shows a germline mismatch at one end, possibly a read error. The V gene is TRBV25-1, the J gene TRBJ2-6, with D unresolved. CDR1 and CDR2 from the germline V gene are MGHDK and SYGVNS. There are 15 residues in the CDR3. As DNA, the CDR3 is TGTGCCATCAGTGTGGGTTTTTCTGGGGCCAACGTCCTGACTTTC. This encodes CAISVGFSGANVLTF.